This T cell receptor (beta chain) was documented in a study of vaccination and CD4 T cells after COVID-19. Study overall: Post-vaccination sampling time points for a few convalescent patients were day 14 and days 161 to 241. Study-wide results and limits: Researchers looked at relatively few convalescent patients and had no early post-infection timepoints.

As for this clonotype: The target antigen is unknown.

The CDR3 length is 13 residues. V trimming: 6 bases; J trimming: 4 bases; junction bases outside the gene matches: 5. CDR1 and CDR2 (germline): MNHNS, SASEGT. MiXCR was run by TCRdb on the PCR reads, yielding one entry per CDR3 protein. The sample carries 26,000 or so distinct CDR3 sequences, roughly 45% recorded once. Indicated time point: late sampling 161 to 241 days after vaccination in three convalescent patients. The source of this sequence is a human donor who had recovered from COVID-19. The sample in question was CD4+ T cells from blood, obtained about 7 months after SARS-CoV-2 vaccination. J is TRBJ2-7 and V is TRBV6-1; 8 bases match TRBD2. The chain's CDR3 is CASRPTSGYEQYF. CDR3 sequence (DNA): TGTGCCAGCAGGCCTACTAGCGGTTACGAGCAGTACTTC.